What follows describes a single TCR beta chain. Its antigen is unknown. V shed 0 bases and J shed 3 bases, with 11 bases lying between them. The CDR3 sequence is 15 residues long. Germline loops: CDR1 LGHNA, CDR2 YSLEER. The sample is drawn from a study of cytomegalovirus exposure and HLA in healthy donors. Notes on the study in general: Sequencing probably produced one cluster of sequence variants that were highly shared. Within an earlier analysis, most TCR beta V segments proved productive either about 87% or about 30% of the time.

This PCR relied on a set of 60 Vbeta primers and 13 Jbeta primers. The method was immunoSEQ multiplex PCR; TCRdb's version includes in-frame clones alone and lacks a portion of them. The sample has 160,000 or so clones, almost 80% seen once. Material: PBMCs. This chain joins TRBV4-3 and TRBJ1-2; D is ambiguous. This clonotype originated in a male donor in good health and CMV-seronegative. This CDR3 is CASSQEFPRDYGYTF. DNA of the CDR3: TGCGCCAGCAGCCAAGAATTCCCGAGGGACTATGGCTACACCTTC.